This is a list of T cell receptor beta chains from one sample in a study of cytomegalovirus exposure and HLA in healthy donors. The protocol was immunoSEQ multiplex PCR, while the TCRdb copy is restricted to in-frame clones and leaves out a portion. The data contain some 97,000 clones, 79% of them singletons. Sequencing used PBMCs. Source of these receptors: a female donor in good health and CMV-seropositive. Each CDR3 is given with its conserved first and last residue. D genes are given only for firm matches. Not all rows give a size; the values are once, few, many and, for expanded clones, a class.

J gene,clone size,D gene,V gene,CDR3 protein,CDR3 DNA
TRBJ2-3,.,TRBD2,TRBV15,CATSPLAGGSTDTQYF,TGTGCCACCAGCCCCCTAGCGGGAGGGAGCACAGATACGCAGTATTTT
TRBJ1-5,.,.,TRBV4-2,CASSRVNQPQHF,TGTGCCAGCAGTCGTGTAAATCAGCCCCAGCATTTT
TRBJ1-4,.,TRBD1,TRBV14,CASSLGGTGREKLFF,TGTGCCAGCAGCCTCGGCGGGACAGGGCGTGAAAAACTGTTTTTT
TRBJ1-2,.,.,TRBV7-2,CASSLVGGRRGYGYTF,TGTGCCAGCAGCTTAGTGGGGGGGCGCAGAGGCTATGGCTACACCTTC
TRBJ1-1,.,.,TRBV19,CASMGGEAFF,TGTGCCAGTATGGGGGGTGAAGCTTTCTTT
TRBJ2-5,.,TRBD2,TRBV5-1,CASSLVPLLAGGGETQYF,TGCGCCAGCAGCTTGGTTCCACTACTAGCGGGTGGGGGTGAGACCCAGTACTTC
TRBJ2-5,.,.,TRBV18,CASSPSDFRLQETQYF,TGTGCCAGCTCACCATCAGACTTTAGACTCCAAGAGACCCAGTACTTC
TRBJ1-1,.,.,TRBV5-1,CASSFGLSNTEAFF,TGCGCCAGCAGCTTCGGACTCTCGAACACTGAAGCTTTCTTT
TRBJ2-7,.,.,TRBV6-1,CASTSGGTSTYEQYF,TGTGCCAGCACCTCCGGCGGGACTTCCACCTACGAGCAGTACTTC
TRBJ2-1,.,.,TRBV5-5,CASSLDPPGARNEQFF,TGTGCCAGCAGCTTGGACCCTCCGGGAGCTCGGAATGAGCAGTTCTTC
TRBJ2-1,.,.,TRBV5-6,CASSLNSVVEFF,TGTGCCAGCAGTCTGAATTCAGTTGTGGAGTTCTTC
TRBJ2-5,.,.,TRBV7-9,CASSLAGGETQYF,TGTGCCAGCAGCTTAGCTGGGGGGGAGACCCAGTACTTC
TRBJ2-1,few,TRBD2,TRBV7-6,CASSLAGGHVNEQFF,TGTGCCAGCAGCTTAGCGGGAGGGCATGTGAATGAGCAGTTCTTC
TRBJ1-1,.,.,TRBV21-1,CASSTGGNTEAFF,TGTGCCAGCAGCACAGGGGGGAACACTGAAGCTTTCTTT
TRBJ2-2,.,TRBD2,TRBV5-1,CASSSSGGAPGELFF,TGCGCCAGCAGCTCTAGCGGGGGGGCCCCCGGGGAGCTGTTTTTT
TRBJ1-2,.,TRBD1,TRBV7-2,CASSSAGTGVGYTF,TGTGCCAGCAGCTCAGCCGGGACAGGCGTTGGCTACACCTTC
TRBJ2-5,.,TRBD2,TRBV18,CASSPPSGGAEETQYF,TGTGCCAGCTCACCACCGAGCGGGGGGGCCGAAGAGACCCAGTACTTC
TRBJ2-7,.,TRBD1,TRBV29-1,CSVARTGGPAEQYF,TGCAGCGTTGCCCGGACAGGGGGCCCCGCCGAGCAGTACTTC
TRBJ1-2,.,TRBD1,TRBV9,CASSVGTAANYGYTF,TGTGCCAGCAGCGTCGGGACAGCAGCTAACTATGGCTACACCTTC
TRBJ1-1,few,.,TRBV6-6,CASTPLARDTEAFF,TGTGCCAGCACCCCGCTAGCCCGAGACACTGAAGCTTTCTTT
TRBJ2-3,.,TRBD2,TRBV15,CATSSGGTDTQYF,TGTGCCACCAGCAGCGGGGGGACAGATACGCAGTATTTT
TRBJ2-7,.,TRBD2,TRBV30,CAWSIGLAGNSYEQYF,TGTGCCTGGAGTATTGGACTAGCGGGAAACTCCTACGAGCAGTACTTC
TRBJ2-2,few,.,TRBV5-1,CASSLGGGTNTGELFF,TGCGCCAGCAGCTTGGGCGGCGGGACCAACACCGGGGAGCTGTTTTTT
TRBJ2-1,.,.,TRBV6-5,CASSVRASYNEQFF,TGTGCCAGCAGTGTCAGGGCCTCCTACAATGAGCAGTTCTTC
TRBJ2-5,.,.,TRBV27,CASSFEGGRETQYF,TGTGCCAGCAGTTTCGAAGGGGGTCGTGAGACCCAGTACTTC
TRBJ1-3,few,.,TRBV7-8,CASSLLAASSGNTIYF,TGTGCCAGCAGCTTATTAGCAGCGAGCTCTGGAAACACCATATATTTT
TRBJ1-5,.,.,TRBV2,CASSSVGAGQPQHF,TGTGCCAGCAGTTCTGTTGGGGCGGGACAGCCCCAGCATTTT
TRBJ1-2,.,.,TRBV5-8,CASSLSREGYTF,TGTGCCAGCAGCTTGAGTCGGGAGGGCTACACCTTC
TRBJ2-1,.,.,TRBV10-3,CAISSGRSYNEQFF,TGTGCCATCAGTTCGGGGAGATCCTACAATGAGCAGTTCTTC
TRBJ1-4,.,.,TRBV5-5,CASSRGVAEKLFF,TGTGCCAGCAGCAGAGGTGTGGCTGAAAAACTGTTTTTT
TRBJ2-7,once,.,TRBV15,CATSRAGEYEQYF,TGTGCCACCAGCAGAGCGGGGGAGTACGAGCAGTACTTC
TRBJ2-1,.,TRBD2,TRBV19,CASSTGLAGGREQFF,TGTGCCAGTAGTACGGGACTAGCGGGGGGGCGGGAGCAGTTCTTC
TRBJ1-2,.,TRBD1,TRBV2,CASVGIPQGVLGYTF,TGTGCCAGCGTAGGGATACCTCAGGGGGTTTTGGGCTACACCTTC
TRBJ2-1,.,TRBD1,TRBV27,CASHPGQADNEQFF,TGTGCCTCCCATCCGGGACAGGCAGACAATGAGCAGTTCTTC
TRBJ1-1,.,.,TRBV6-5,CASRQGPTEAFF,TGTGCCAGCAGGCAGGGGCCCACTGAAGCTTTCTTT
TRBJ2-2,.,TRBD2,TRBV30,CAWSVIKLAGPNTGELFF,TGTGCCTGGAGTGTTATAAAACTAGCGGGGCCTAACACCGGGGAGCTGTTTTTT
TRBJ2-7,.,.,TRBV7-9,CASSSGTALYEQYF,TGTGCCAGCAGCTCCGGGACTGCACTCTACGAGCAGTACTTC
TRBJ2-4,.,TRBD1,TRBV28,CASSPPGQKNIQYF,TGTGCCAGCAGCCCACCGGGACAGAAAAACATTCAGTACTTC
TRBJ1-4,.,.,TRBV30,CAWARAGRDEKLFF,TGTGCCTGGGCGAGGGCAGGGAGGGATGAAAAACTGTTTTTT
TRBJ2-7,.,TRBD2,TRBV9,CASSVVGREMYEQYF,TGTGCCAGCAGCGTAGTCGGGAGGGAGATGTACGAGCAGTACTTC
TRBJ1-1,.,.,TRBV27,CASSLFRNTEAFF,TGTGCCAGCAGTTTATTCAGAAACACTGAAGCTTTCTTT
TRBJ2-3,.,TRBD2,TRBV4-1,CATGLAGGSTDTQYF,TGCGCCACGGGACTAGCGGGGGGTAGCACAGATACGCAGTATTTT
TRBJ2-7,.,.,TRBV19,CASSMHRGTSYEQYF,TGTGCCAGTAGTATGCACAGGGGGACTAGCTACGAGCAGTACTTC
TRBJ2-3,.,.,TRBV21-1,CASSKVLLVRDTQYF,TGTGCCAGCAGCAAAGTATTACTAGTCAGAGATACGCAGTATTTT